Listed here are 17 T cell receptor beta chains from one sample, sequenced in a study of T-cell reconstitution after alpha-beta-depleted transplantation in children. It was with unique molecular identifiers that the TCRbeta library was prepared. TCRdb independently ran MiXCR on the PCR reads; one entry per CDR3 protein. The table shows about 610,000 distinct CDR3 sequences, with over 9.5% occurring only once. The source was PBMCs from the stem cell graft donor, collected from the stem cell graft. These receptors originate from a human donor who donated a stem cell graft to a child with acute myeloid leukemia.

V is TRBV11-1 and J is TRBJ1-4; D not resolved. V lost 5 bases, J lost 1 base, and 20 bases lay in between. The CDR3 has 18 amino acids. CDR1 is SGHAT and CDR2 is FQDESV in the germline V gene (reference sequence). DNA of the CDR3: TGTGCCAGCAGCCCGGGGAATCGGGGTGTTAGAACTAATGAAAAACTGTTTTTT. Translating it yields CASSPGNRGVRTNEKLFF.

V usage is TRBV6-2 or TRBV6-3 and J usage is TRBJ2-1; TRBD2 matches 14 bases. This CDR3 has 17 amino acids. Germline CDR1 MNHEY, CDR2 SVGEGT. The V segment lost 2 bases and the J segment 5 bases; nucleotides outside the gene matches: 5. The CDR3 spells CASSYLGTSGRNNEQFF. The DNA for the CDR3 is TGTGCCAGCAGTTACCTTGGGACTAGCGGGAGAAACAATGAGCAGTTCTTC.

The table lists this clonotype with a few counts. This chain uses TRBV7-9 with TRBJ2-3; possible D gene TRBD1, 5 bases. The CDR3 covers 14 residues. Germline V gene lookup returns CDR1 SEHNR and CDR2 FQNEAQ (reference sequence). V dropped 5 bases and J dropped 5 bases, with 14 bases sitting between them. Here the CDR3 DNA reads TGTGCCAGCAGCCCATCCCCAACAGGAGATACGCAGTATTTT. It translates to CASSPSPTGDTQYF.

This clonotype was counted between two and nine times. V and J are TRBV6-1 and TRBJ1-1; no clear D. The V and J ends lost 1 base and 1 base respectively, with 10 bases between them. CDR1 and CDR2 from the germline V gene are MNHNS and SASEGT. This CDR3 region has 15 residues. The CDR3 DNA follows: TGTGCCAGCAGTGAAGGGGTCATAGGGAACACTGAAGCTTTCTTT. It encodes CASSEGVIGNTEAFF.

Concerning this clonotype: Compared with germline, one end of the junction differs, possibly owing to a read error. The V gene is TRBV27, the J gene TRBJ2-1; 8 positions agree with TRBD2. Germline CDR1 and CDR2: MNHEY and SMNVEV (reference sequence). The CDR3 contains 15 residues. CDR3 sequence reads: CASSASGGGYHEQLF. Here the CDR3 DNA reads TGTGCCAGCAGTGCGTCCGGGGGGGGTTACCATGAGCAGTTGTTC.

The chain uses TRBV29-1 and TRBJ2-6; tentatively, D is TRBD2 (5 bases). The CDR3 loop spans 16 amino acids. Germline V CDR1 and CDR2: SQVTM, ANQGSEA. Trimming pared 5 bases from V and 0 bases from J, leaving 14 bases between. CDR3 in DNA: TGCAGCGTTTCAGGAGGAGCGCACTCTGGGGCCAACGTCCTGACTTTC. Its translation: CSVSGGAHSGANVLTF.

This clonotype was recorded many times. The chain has TRBV28 and TRBJ2-1; possibly TRBD2 for D (6 bases). The CDR3 contains 12 residues. V lost 8 bases and J 9 bases, leaving 14 bases between the germline ends. The germline CDR1 and CDR2 sequences are MDHEN and SYDVKM. CDR3 residues: CASQVGGTEQFF. DNA for the CDR3: TGTGCCAGCCAGGTGGGGGGTACTGAGCAGTTCTTC. Full variable domain (rest looked up from reference TRBV28 and TRBJ2-1): DVKVTQSSRYLVKRTGEKVFLECVQDMDHENMFWYRQDPGLGLRLIYFSYDVKMKEKGDIPEGYSVSREKKERFSLILESASTNQTSMYLCASQVGGTEQFFGPGTRLTVL.

This clonotype has more than one count but fewer than ten. This rearrangement joins TRBV11-2 to TRBJ2-1; D is unresolved. CDR3 length equals 13 residues. Germline CDR1 is SGHAT and CDR2 is FQNNGV. Trimming pared 5 bases from V and 7 bases from J, leaving 12 bases between. The CDR3 nucleotides are TGTGCCAGCAGCGCTGTTGTAAGGAATGAGCAGTTCTTC. Its protein is CASSAVVRNEQFF.

This clonotype occurred a few times. This chain uses TRBV27 with TRBJ2-1; TRBD2 agrees at 15 bases. The J segment lost 1 base and the V segment lost 5 bases, leaving 12 bases of the junction unmatched. Germline V gives CDR1 MNHEY, CDR2 SMNVEV (reference sequence). CDR3 size: 20 residues. The DNA of the CDR3 is TGTGCCAGCAGTCCAGAGGTGGGACTAGCGGGAGGCTTTTCCTACAATGAGCAGTTCTTC. Protein sequence: CASSPEVGLAGGFSYNEQFF.

This clonotype occurred a few times. The V call is TRBV6-1, the J call TRBJ2-7; TRBD1 matches at 7 bases. Germline CDR1 reads MNHNS; CDR2 reads SASEGT. The CDR3 covers 15 residues. The V gene end was trimmed by 6 bases and the J gene end by 2 bases; junction bases not matched to a gene: 10. CDR3: CASRPSGGFPYEQYF. CDR3 DNA: TGTGCCAGCAGACCTTCAGGGGGTTTCCCCTACGAGCAGTACTTC.

The chain links TRBV29-1 to TRBJ1-2; D possibly corresponds to TRBD1 (6 bases). Trimming left V 4 bases short and J 2 bases short, with 26 bases between. CDR3 length equals 18 residues. Germline V CDR1 and CDR2: SQVTM, ANQGSEA. The CDR3 sequence: CSVVYFPPVGQRNYGYTF. CDR3 sequence (DNA): TGCAGCGTTGTCTATTTCCCTCCGGTAGGACAGAGAAACTATGGCTACACCTTC.

This clonotype was seen a few times. The rearrangement links TRBV20-1 to TRBJ2-7; 8 bases map to TRBD2. The trim removed 5 bases at V and 2 bases at J, leaving 11 bases unmatched. CDR3 length: 15 residues. Germline V gene data show CDR1 as DFQATT and CDR2 as SNEGSKA (reference sequence). The DNA for the CDR3 is TGCAGTGCTGAAGCGGGAGCGCGAACCACCTACGAGCAGTACTTC. Translation gives CSAEAGARTTYEQYF.

The chain couples TRBV25-1 to TRBJ2-6; D not resolved. Trimming took 8 bases from V and 0 from J, leaving 8 bases between them. The length of the CDR3 is 14 residues. Germline assignment: CDR1 MGHDK and CDR2 SYGVNS. The CDR3 region has the DNA TGTGCCAGCGAAGACTTCTCTGGGGCCAACGTCCTGACTTTC. Protein: CASEDFSGANVLTF.

This clonotype was picked up a small number of times. The CDR3 does not end in the conserved phenylalanine or tryptophan, so this is likely a read error. This chain uses TRBV20-1 with TRBJ2-1, with a possible D match to TRBD2 (5 bases). This CDR3 has 15 residues. Germline-derived CDR1 and CDR2 are DFQATT and SNEGSKA (reference sequence). V was shortened by 0 bases and J by 6 bases, with 15 bases between the two germline ends. The CDR3 loop is CSARDDGLLGNEQFY. The CDR3 nucleotides are TGCAGTGCTAGAGATGACGGACTCCTCGGCAATGAGCAGTTCTAC.

This chain uses TRBV30 with TRBJ2-4; D not resolved. Trimming removed 4 bases at V and 0 bases at J, with 10 bases between. The germline CDR1 and CDR2 sequences are GTSNPN and SVGIG (reference sequence). This CDR3 is 14 amino acids long. This CDR3 is CAWTYPLAKNIQYF. For the CDR3, the DNA is TGTGCCTGGACCTACCCGCTAGCCAAAAACATTCAGTACTTC.

The chain joins TRBV5-1 to TRBJ2-4; a possible D gene is TRBD2 (6 bases). Germline-derived CDR1 and CDR2 are SGHRS and YFSETQ. This CDR3 contains 16 residues. Trimming removed 4 bases from V and 7 bases from J, with 21 bases in between. CDR3 sequence (DNA): TGCGCCAGCAGCCAGACAACGACCAGCCTAGCGAACATTCAGTACTTC. It yields the protein CASSQTTTSLANIQYF.

The V call is TRBV19, the J call TRBJ2-7; 11 nucleotides match TRBD2. The CDR3 spans 13 residues. Looked up from germline, CDR1 is LNHDA and CDR2 is SQIVND (reference sequence). V was pared by 5 bases and J by 8 bases, with 5 bases of the junction left unmatched. CDR3 nucleotide sequence: TGTGCCAGTAGTCTTACTAGCGGGGGCCAGCAGTACTTC. Amino acid sequence: CASSLTSGGQQYF.